Listed below are T cell receptor beta chains from one sample, sequenced in a study of CD8 T cells in Susac syndrome. TCRdb reprocessed the immunoSEQ multiplex PCR reads with MiXCR, giving one entry per CDR3 protein. The repertoire includes approximately 230,000 distinct CDR3 sequences, approximately 92% of them detected once, and roughly 0.07% sits in the top ten. What was sequenced was CD4+ T cells from PBMCs. Receptors were obtained from a human donor with multiple sclerosis. CDR3s include the opening cysteine and the closing phenylalanine or tryptophan. The order of the fields is D gene, V gene, clone size, J gene, CDR3 protein, CDR3 DNA. The D gene is left open where the match is weak. Size is omitted from some rows. Given values are once, few, many or a class for expanded clones.

D: NA; V: TRBV19; size: NA; J: TRBJ2-6; CDR3: CASSILGDSGANVLTF; DNA: TGTGCCAGTAGTATTCTAGGGGACTCTGGGGCCAACGTCCTGACTTTC
D: NA; V: TRBV4-2; size: NA; J: TRBJ1-1; CDR3: CASSPYRVSDTEAFF; DNA: TGTGCCAGCAGCCCCTACAGGGTCTCGGACACTGAAGCTTTCTTT
D: NA; V: TRBV25-1; size: NA; J: TRBJ2-7; CDR3: CASSDWGREEQYF; DNA: TGTGCCAGCAGTGATTGGGGGCGGGAAGAGCAGTACTTC
D: NA; V: TRBV20-1; size: NA; J: TRBJ1-2; CDR3: CSASSGVYGYTF; DNA: TGCAGTGCTAGTAGCGGGGTCTATGGCTACACCTTC
D: NA; V: TRBV7-2; size: NA; J: TRBJ2-2; CDR3: CASSQQVLRAGELFF; DNA: TGTGCCAGCAGCCAACAAGTTCTCAGGGCCGGGGAGCTGTTTTTT
D: NA; V: TRBV14; size: NA; J: TRBJ1-1; CDR3: CASSQVQWTTSDMNTEAFF; DNA: TGTGCCAGCAGCCAAGTACAATGGACCACCTCGGATATGAACACTGAAGCTTTCTTT
D: NA; V: TRBV6-1; size: NA; J: TRBJ2-5; CDR3: CASSGLETQYF; DNA: TGTGCCAGCAGTGGATTGGAGACCCAGTACTTC
D: NA; V: TRBV6-4; size: NA; J: TRBJ2-1; CDR3: CAEKGGLGNEQFF; DNA: TGTGCTGAAAAAGGGGGGCTAGGTAATGAGCAGTTCTTC
D: TRBD2; V: TRBV6-1; size: NA; J: TRBJ2-5; CDR3: CASSVLAGGPETQYF; DNA: TGTGCCAGCAGTGTTTTAGCGGGGGGGCCAGAGACCCAGTACTTC
D: NA; V: TRBV5-6; size: NA; J: TRBJ1-1; CDR3: CASSPTLNTEAFF; DNA: TGTGCCAGCAGCCCGACCTTGAACACTGAAGCTTTCTTT
D: TRBD2; V: TRBV15; size: NA; J: TRBJ2-1; CDR3: CATSRERGRYNEQFF; DNA: TGTGCCACCAGCAGGGAGCGGGGGCGTTACAATGAGCAGTTCTTC
D: TRBD1; V: TRBV29-1; size: NA; J: TRBJ2-3; CDR3: CSVDTGGTGDTQYF; DNA: TGCAGCGTTGATACAGGGGGCACAGGAGATACGCAGTATTTT
D: NA; V: TRBV19; size: NA; J: TRBJ2-2; CDR3: CASSITGSYTGELFF; DNA: TGTGCCAGTAGTATTACCGGGAGTTACACCGGGGAGCTGTTTTTT
D: NA; V: TRBV4-2; size: once; J: TRBJ2-4; CDR3: CASSQEGGLAKNIQYF; DNA: TGTGCCAGCAGCCAAGAGGGGGGACTAGCCAAAAACATTCAGTACTTC
D: NA; V: TRBV7-3; size: NA; J: TRBJ2-1; CDR3: CASSRAHRNNEQFF; DNA: TGTGCCAGCAGCCGTGCACACCGAAACAATGAGCAGTTCTTC
D: NA; V: TRBV3-1; size: NA; J: TRBJ1-3; CDR3: CASSQGLDSGNTIYF; DNA: TGTGCCAGCAGCCAAGGTCTGGACTCTGGAAACACCATATATTTT
D: TRBD1; V: TRBV4-1; size: NA; J: TRBJ1-4; CDR3: CASSQDRSGTDNEKLFF; DNA: TGCGCCAGCAGCCAAGATAGGTCGGGGACAGACAATGAAAAACTGTTTTTT
D: NA; V: TRBV2; size: NA; J: TRBJ2-6; CDR3: CASSDYGANVLTF; DNA: TGTGCCAGCAGTGATTATGGGGCCAACGTCCTGACTTTC
D: TRBD1; V: TRBV3-1; size: NA; J: TRBJ2-2; CDR3: CATHRGGTGELFF; DNA: TGTGCCACCCACAGGGGTGGCACCGGGGAGCTGTTTTTT
D: TRBD1; V: TRBV9; size: NA; J: TRBJ2-2; CDR3: CASSQGSSIGELFF; DNA: TGTGCCAGCTCACAGGGGTCTAGCATCGGGGAGCTGTTTTTT
D: NA; V: TRBV19; size: NA; J: TRBJ2-1; CDR3: CASSIDQGGREFF; DNA: TGTGCCAGTAGTATAGATCAGGGGGGCCGGGAGTTCTTC
D: NA; V: TRBV3-1; size: NA; J: TRBJ2-5; CDR3: CASSQDPRRGETQYF; DNA: TGTGCCAGCAGCCAAGATCCCCGGAGGGGCGAGACCCAGTACTTC
D: NA; V: TRBV2; size: NA; J: TRBJ1-1; CDR3: CASSEARTVPEAFF; DNA: TGTGCCAGCAGTGAAGCAAGGACAGTACCTGAAGCTTTCTTT
D: TRBD1; V: TRBV14; size: once; J: TRBJ2-4; CDR3: CASSPPGQGIGTKNIQYF; DNA: TGTGCCAGCAGCCCTCCGGGACAGGGGATTGGAACCAAAAACATTCAGTACTTC
D: TRBD1; V: TRBV5-1; size: NA; J: TRBJ2-5; CDR3: CASSLGDSEETQYF; DNA: TGCGCCAGCAGCTTGGGGGACAGCGAAGAGACCCAGTACTTC
D: NA; V: TRBV7-7; size: NA; J: TRBJ2-1; CDR3: CASSFKVWNEQFF; DNA: TGTGCCAGCAGCTTTAAGGTCTGGAATGAGCAGTTCTTC
D: NA; V: TRBV24-1; size: NA; J: TRBJ2-1; CDR3: CATSDSTGFDEQFF; DNA: TGTGCCACCAGTGATTCAACAGGGTTTGATGAGCAGTTCTTC
D: NA; V: TRBV19; size: few; J: TRBJ2-5; CDR3: CASSEGRQETQYF; DNA: TGTGCCAGTAGTGAGGGCAGACAAGAGACCCAGTACTTC
D: NA; V: TRBV4-1; size: once; J: TRBJ2-1; CDR3: CASTNYHNEQFF; DNA: TGCGCCAGCACCAACTACCACAATGAGCAGTTCTTC
D: NA; V: TRBV28; size: NA; J: TRBJ1-2; CDR3: CACREPGLYGYTF; DNA: TGTGCCTGCCGCGAACCGGGACTCTATGGCTACACCTTC
D: NA; V: TRBV20-1; size: once; J: TRBJ1-5; CDR3: CSAPYQGYSNQPQHF; DNA: TGCAGTGCTCCCTACCAGGGATATAGCAATCAGCCCCAGCATTTT
D: NA; V: TRBV6-1; size: NA; J: TRBJ2-7; CDR3: CASSDPPGTAEQYF; DNA: TGTGCCAGCAGTGACCCCCCGGGTACGGCCGAGCAGTACTTC
D: NA; V: TRBV29-1; size: NA; J: TRBJ2-5; CDR3: CSVVNTGRQETQYF; DNA: TGCAGCGTTGTCAACACGGGGCGCCAAGAGACCCAGTACTTC
D: NA; V: TRBV27; size: NA; J: TRBJ1-6; CDR3: CASSLNSGFYNSPLHF; DNA: TGTGCCAGCAGTTTGAACAGCGGATTCTATAATTCACCCCTCCACTTT
D: NA; V: TRBV4-1; size: once; J: TRBJ2-3; CDR3: CASSQGSRLSTDTQYF; DNA: TGCGCCAGCAGCCAAGGAAGTAGGTTGAGCACAGATACGCAGTATTTT
D: NA; V: TRBV7-9; size: few; J: TRBJ2-3; CDR3: CASSQGTDTQYF; DNA: TGTGCCAGCAGTCAGGGGACAGATACGCAGTATTTT
D: NA; V: TRBV10-3; size: NA; J: TRBJ2-7; CDR3: CAISEVGRGSYEQYF; DNA: TGTGCCATCAGTGAGGTTGGCAGGGGATCCTACGAGCAGTACTTC
D: NA; V: TRBV9; size: NA; J: TRBJ2-3; CDR3: CASSVYGETSTDTQYF; DNA: TGTGCCAGCAGCGTTTATGGAGAAACTAGCACAGATACGCAGTATTTT
D: NA; V: TRBV6-5; size: NA; J: TRBJ1-2; CDR3: CASSPPGDPPYGYTF; DNA: TGTGCCAGCAGCCCTCCGGGAGACCCCCCCTATGGCTACACCTTC
D: NA; V: TRBV20-1; size: NA; J: TRBJ1-5; CDR3: CSARDGGNYNQPQHF; DNA: TGCAGTGCTAGAGATGGAGGGAACTACAATCAGCCCCAGCATTTT
D: TRBD2; V: TRBV2; size: NA; J: TRBJ2-1; CDR3: CASRVSGPNNEQFF; DNA: TGTGCCAGCAGGGTTAGCGGGCCTAACAATGAGCAGTTCTTC
D: NA; V: TRBV2; size: once; J: TRBJ2-2; CDR3: CARRDVNTGELFF; DNA: TGTGCCAGAAGAGACGTGAACACCGGGGAGCTGTTTTTT
D: NA; V: TRBV5-1; size: NA; J: TRBJ1-4; CDR3: CASSLMGIGEKLFF; DNA: TGCGCCAGCAGCTTGATGGGGATTGGGGAAAAACTGTTTTTT
D: TRBD1; V: TRBV7-2; size: NA; J: TRBJ1-5; CDR3: CASSGQGTYLEPQHF; DNA: TGTGCCAGCAGCGGACAGGGGACCTACTTGGAGCCCCAGCATTTT
D: NA; V: TRBV27; size: NA; J: TRBJ2-1; CDR3: CASSRAGEQFF; DNA: TGTGCCAGCAGTCGAGCCGGGGAGCAGTTCTTC
D: NA; V: TRBV19; size: NA; J: TRBJ2-2; CDR3: CASSMVTGELFF; DNA: TGTGCCAGTAGTATGGTTACCGGGGAGCTGTTTTTT